The subject of this entry is one TCR beta chain. Its target is not known. These data are taken from a study of cytomegalovirus exposure and HLA in healthy donors. Study outcomes and limitations: The likely explanation for a cluster of highly shared sequence variants was sequencing artifact.

13 Jbeta primers and 60 Vbeta primers were used for the PCR. Method: immunoSEQ multiplex PCR; TCRdb's copy keeps in-frame clones and lacks some. The sample includes around 140,000 clones, roughly 79% seen only once; the top ten take less than 2%. This CDR3 region has 14 residues. V was clipped by 2 bases and J by 1 base, with 9 bases between them. Germline assignment: CDR1 SGHRS and CDR2 YFSETQ. The TCR comes from a young woman in good health and CMV-seronegative. The gene calls are TRBV5-1 and TRBJ1-1; D remains ambiguous. Specimen: PBMCs. Here the CDR3 DNA reads TGCGCCAGCAGCTTATTTTCTCCGAACACTGAAGCTTTCTTT. Amino acids: CASSLFSPNTEAFF.